A selection of T cell receptor beta chains follows, all from one sample in a study of siplizumab effects on memory and regulatory T cells. Profiled with immunoSEQ multiplex PCR; TCRdb holds only in-frame clones, not every one. The sample lists 120,000 or so clones; around 90% were seen once. Sequencing input: CD4+ T cells sorted from blood. These receptors were collected from a human donor in good health. Each CDR3 is given with its conserved first and last residue. Fields, in order: J gene, V gene, clone size, D gene, CDR3 protein, CDR3 DNA. A D gene is named only where the DNA matches it firmly. Some rows have no size entry. The others give once, few or many, or a class for an expanded clone.

TRBJ1-2 | TRBV18 | . | TRBD1 | CASSPEGTGALYGYTF | TGTGCCAGCTCACCAGAAGGGACAGGAGCCCTCTATGGCTACACCTTC
TRBJ1-5 | TRBV19 | . | TRBD1 | CASTGQGGNQPQHF | TGTGCCAGTACAGGACAGGGTGGAAACCAGCCCCAGCATTTT
TRBJ2-7 | TRBV4-1 | . | TRBD2 | CASSPRRGGRDYEQYF | TGCGCCAGCAGCCCGAGGAGAGGCGGGAGGGATTACGAGCAGTACTTC
TRBJ1-2 | TRBV2 | . | . | CASSVLRGGYGYTF | TGTGCCAGCAGTGTACTTAGGGGTGGCTATGGCTACACCTTC
TRBJ2-5 | TRBV5-1 | . | TRBD1 | CASSLVAGGQETQYF | TGCGCCAGCAGCTTGGTCGCAGGGGGCCAAGAGACCCAGTACTTC
TRBJ2-7 | TRBV16 | . | . | CASSQIVTGPYEQYF | TGTGCCAGCAGCCAAATAGTGACAGGACCCTACGAGCAGTACTTC
TRBJ2-3 | TRBV29-1 | . | . | CSVEVGSSTDTQYF | TGCAGCGTTGAAGTCGGCAGCAGCACAGATACGCAGTATTTT
TRBJ1-6 | TRBV5-1 | . | TRBD1 | CASSFTGDNSPLHF | TGCGCCAGCAGCTTCACAGGGGATAATTCACCCCTCCACTTT
TRBJ1-1 | TRBV19 | . | TRBD1 | CASRRTGPQNTEAFF | TGTGCCAGTAGGAGGACAGGACCCCAGAACACTGAAGCTTTCTTT
TRBJ2-3 | TRBV9 | . | TRBD2 | CASSVDTSGRDTQYF | TGTGCCAGCAGCGTAGATACTAGCGGGAGAGATACGCAGTATTTT
TRBJ1-2 | TRBV10-3 | . | . | CAISESVERTAYGYTF | TGTGCCATCAGTGAGTCGGTCGAGAGGACAGCCTATGGCTACACCTTC
TRBJ2-3 | TRBV19 | . | . | CASTRKGSGSDSAKGDTQYF | TGTGCCAGTACCAGAAAAGGATCTGGTTCGGACAGCGCAAAAGGAGATACGCAGTATTTT
TRBJ2-3 | TRBV18 | once | . | CASSPRPDTQYF | TGTGCCAGCTCACCACGACCAGATACGCAGTATTTT
TRBJ2-5 | TRBV7-8 | . | TRBD2 | CASSLGGLAGWETQYF | TGTGCCAGCAGCTTAGGGGGACTAGCGGGGTGGGAGACCCAGTACTTC
TRBJ1-2 | TRBV25-1 | . | TRBD1 | CASSTGQGIYGYTF | TGTGCCAGCAGTACGGGACAGGGTATCTATGGCTACACCTTC
TRBJ2-2 | TRBV2 | . | TRBD1 | CAGRRDRLAGELFF | TGTGCCGGACGAAGGGACAGATTGGCCGGGGAGCTGTTTTTT
TRBJ2-6 | TRBV12-5 | . | TRBD2 | CASGLEGLAGSGANVLTF | TGTGCTAGTGGTTTGGAGGGACTAGCGGGATCTGGGGCCAACGTCCTGACTTTC
TRBJ2-7 | TRBV7-9 | once | TRBD2 | CASSLGGRAYSYEQYF | TGTGCCAGCAGCTTAGGAGGGAGGGCCTATTCCTACGAGCAGTACTTC
TRBJ2-5 | TRBV5-1 | . | . | CASSPQGRTGETQYF | TGCGCCAGCAGCCCCCAAGGCAGGACGGGCGAGACCCAGTACTTC
TRBJ2-1 | TRBV18 | . | TRBD2 | CASSLGLAGYNEQFF | TGTGCCAGCTCACTTGGACTAGCGGGGTACAATGAGCAGTTCTTC
TRBJ1-2 | TRBV6-6 | . | TRBD1 | CASNFQQGSGYGYTF | TGTGCCAGCAATTTTCAACAGGGGAGCGGGTATGGCTACACCTTC
TRBJ2-1 | TRBV7-2 | . | TRBD2 | CASSLELADYNEQFF | TGTGCCAGCAGCTTAGAACTAGCGGACTACAATGAGCAGTTCTTC
TRBJ2-1 | TRBV9 | . | TRBD1 | CASSPDRVDEQFF | TGTGCCAGCAGCCCGGACAGGGTCGATGAGCAGTTCTTC
TRBJ2-2 | TRBV11-1 | . | TRBD1 | CASSINRGLAGELFF | TGTGCCAGCAGCATAAACAGGGGCCTGGCCGGGGAGCTGTTTTTT
TRBJ2-2 | TRBV27 | . | . | CASSLTGTRIVNTGELFF | TGTGCCAGCAGTTTGACCGGGACAAGAATAGTAAACACCGGGGAGCTGTTTTTT
TRBJ2-5 | TRBV18 | once | . | CASSPIGTETQYF | TGTGCCAGCTCACCAATAGGGACAGAGACCCAGTACTTC
TRBJ1-2 | TRBV5-8 | . | TRBD1 | CASSLEGQSVIGYTF | TGTGCCAGCAGCTTGGAGGGACAGAGCGTTATAGGCTACACCTTC
TRBJ1-1 | TRBV6-6 | once | . | CASSSGEGTEAFF | TGTGCCAGCAGTTCAGGGGAGGGGACTGAAGCTTTCTTT
TRBJ2-3 | TRBV6-5 | . | . | CASSYKDPSDTQYF | TGTGCCAGCAGTTACAAGGACCCGTCGGATACGCAGTATTTT
TRBJ1-1 | TRBV4-2 | . | . | CASSSSAALGAFF | TGTGCCAGCAGCTCTTCCGCGGCCCTGGGGGCTTTCTTT
TRBJ2-2 | TRBV18 | . | . | CASSPRVGTGTGELFF | TGTGCCAGCTCACCACGCGTCGGGACGGGCACCGGGGAGCTGTTTTTT
TRBJ1-6 | TRBV4-1 | . | . | CASSTRASGVGNSPLHF | TGCGCCAGCAGCACCCGGGCATCAGGAGTGGGTAATTCACCCCTCCACTTT
TRBJ1-1 | TRBV29-1 | . | TRBD1 | CSTGQGFGTEAFF | TGCAGCACCGGACAGGGGTTCGGCACTGAAGCTTTCTTT
TRBJ2-5 | TRBV5-6 | . | TRBD1 | CASSGQGVTQYF | TGTGCCAGCAGTGGACAGGGGGTGACCCAGTACTTC
TRBJ2-4 | TRBV11-2 | . | TRBD1 | CASSLLTGGASKNIQYF | TGTGCCAGCAGCTTATTGACAGGGGGCGCGTCCAAAAACATTCAGTACTTC
TRBJ2-1 | TRBV5-1 | . | TRBD2 | CASSPSGRQRSTEQFF | TGCGCCAGCAGCCCAAGCGGGAGGCAGCGCTCTACTGAGCAGTTCTTC